The source of this TCR beta chain is a study of CD8+CD57+ T cells in acquired aplastic anemia. Study in general: The average for DNA from sorted CD4+ and CD8+ cells was 3.2 ug.

Flow cytometry had shown expanded CD8+CD57+ cells in the patients chosen for sequencing. Every patient was diagnosed with severe acquired aplastic anemia. By the time of blood sampling, patients had still received no therapy. Comments on this clonotype: A junction end diverges from the germline sequence, so it may reflect a read error.

In germline, CDR1 is ENHRY, CDR2 SYGVKD. The CDR3 is 13 amino acids. The template for TCR beta VDJ and CDR3 sequence profiling was genomic DNA. TCRdb processed the reads anew with MiXCR; each CDR3 protein has one entry. Of 250,000 to 350,000 distinct CDR3 sequences listed, approximately 57% are singletons. This chain links TRBV10-3 with TRBJ1-3; D remains ambiguous. This TCR derives from a human donor with aplastic anemia. Sequencing was performed on sorted CD4+, CD8+, or CD8+CD57+ T cells (not recorded which) from PBMCs. This chain's CDR3 is CASSQSFGNTIYF. For the CDR3, the DNA is TGTGCCAGCAGTCAGTCCTTCGGAAACACCATATATTTT.